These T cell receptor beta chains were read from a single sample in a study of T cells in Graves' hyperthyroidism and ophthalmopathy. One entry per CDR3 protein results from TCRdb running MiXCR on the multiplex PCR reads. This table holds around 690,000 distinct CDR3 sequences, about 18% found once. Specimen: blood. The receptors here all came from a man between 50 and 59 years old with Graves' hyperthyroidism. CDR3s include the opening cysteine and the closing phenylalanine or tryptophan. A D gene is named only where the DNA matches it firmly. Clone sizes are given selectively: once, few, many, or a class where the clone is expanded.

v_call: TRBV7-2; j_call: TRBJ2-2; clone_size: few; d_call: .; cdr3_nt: TGTGCCAGCAGCTTACAGCCAGGCACCGGGGAGCTGTTTTTT; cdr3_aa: CASSLQPGTGELFF
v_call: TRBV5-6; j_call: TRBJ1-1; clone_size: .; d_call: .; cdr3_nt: TGTGCCAGCAGCTTGGTAAGGGCGGCTGAAGCTTTCTTT; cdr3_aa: CASSLVRAAEAFF
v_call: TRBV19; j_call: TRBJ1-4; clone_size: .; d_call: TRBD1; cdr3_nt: TGTGCCACTGCCGGGACAGGGGGCGAGACTAATGAAAAACTGTTTTTT; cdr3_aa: CATAGTGGETNEKLFF
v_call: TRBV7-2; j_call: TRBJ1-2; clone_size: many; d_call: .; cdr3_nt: TGTGCCAGCAGCTTAGCAGGACCTTACTATGGCTACACCTTC; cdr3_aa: CASSLAGPYYGYTF
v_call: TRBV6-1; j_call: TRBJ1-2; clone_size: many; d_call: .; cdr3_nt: TGTGCCAGCAGGGGGTACAGGGATGGCTACACCTTC; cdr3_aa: CASRGYRDGYTF
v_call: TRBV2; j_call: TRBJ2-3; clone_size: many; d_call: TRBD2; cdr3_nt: TGTGCCAGCAGCCGGGGGGGACTAGCGGGCTCAGATACGCAGTATTTT; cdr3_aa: CASSRGGLAGSDTQYF
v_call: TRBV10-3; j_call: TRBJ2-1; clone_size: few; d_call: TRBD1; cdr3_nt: TGTGCCATCAGTGGTGGGACAGGGGTTGAAGAGCAGTTCTTC; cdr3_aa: CAISGGTGVEEQFF
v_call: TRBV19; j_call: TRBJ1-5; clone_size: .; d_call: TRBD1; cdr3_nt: TGTGCCAGTAGTCGACAGGGTATAATGAGCAATCAGCCCCAGCATTTT; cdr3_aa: CASSRQGIMSNQPQHF
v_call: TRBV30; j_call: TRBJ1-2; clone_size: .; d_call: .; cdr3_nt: TGTGCCTGGAGTGGGAATGGGCAGTCCTATGGCTACACCTTC; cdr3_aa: CAWSGNGQSYGYTF
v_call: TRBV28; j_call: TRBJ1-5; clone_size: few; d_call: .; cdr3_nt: TGTGCCAGCAGCCTACCAAGGGGAGACAATCAGCCCCAGCATTTT; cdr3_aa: CASSLPRGDNQPQHF
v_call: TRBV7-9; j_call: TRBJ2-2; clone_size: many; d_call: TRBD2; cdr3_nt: TGTGCCGGGCGGGAGTTGTACACCGGGGAGCTGTTTTTT; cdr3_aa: CAGRELYTGELFF
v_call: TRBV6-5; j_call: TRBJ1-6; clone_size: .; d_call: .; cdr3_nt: TGTGCCAGCAGTTATTACCGGATTAATTCACCCCTCCACTTT; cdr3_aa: CASSYYRINSPLHF
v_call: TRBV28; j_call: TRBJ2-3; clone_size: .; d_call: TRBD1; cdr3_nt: TGTGCCAGCAGTTTGGGGGACAGGGCAGATACGCAGTATTTT; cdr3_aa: CASSLGDRADTQYF
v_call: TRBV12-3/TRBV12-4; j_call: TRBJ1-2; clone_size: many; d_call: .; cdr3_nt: TGTGCCAGCATCCCCGGGGGAGGGACTAACTATGGCTACACCTTC; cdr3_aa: CASIPGGGTNYGYTF
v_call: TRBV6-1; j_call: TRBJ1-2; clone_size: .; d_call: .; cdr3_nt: TGTGCCAGCAGCAACGAGGGGAAAAAAACTAACTATGGCTACACCTTC; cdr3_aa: CASSNEGKKTNYGYTF
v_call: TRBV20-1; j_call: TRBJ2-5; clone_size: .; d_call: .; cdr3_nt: TGCAGTGCTAGATCCCCCTTGGGGGAAGAGACCCAGTACTTC; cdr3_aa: CSARSPLGEETQYF
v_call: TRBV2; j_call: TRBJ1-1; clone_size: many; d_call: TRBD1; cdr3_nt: TGTGCCAGCAGAGAAACCGGGACAGGGAGTGCTGAAGCTTTCTTT; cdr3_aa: CASRETGTGSAEAFF